The present T cell receptor beta chain was sequenced within a study of T cells after posttransplantation cyclophosphamide. Peripheral blood was collected from the related graft donor on the marrow donation day. The CDR3 length is 14 residues. Germline loops: CDR1 SGHNT, CDR2 YYREEE (reference sequence). Trimming pared 6 bases from V and 2 bases from J, leaving 13 bases between. In its sample, this clone was seen many times. As yet, its antigen is unknown. Study-level results: Tissue-infiltrating T cells from skin or gut overlapped little with blood T cells.

Libraries were prepared by immunoSEQ multiplex PCR; TCRdb keeps only in-frame clonotypes and omits some of them. Observed are roughly 41,000 clones, no singletons, with the top ten taking roughly 5.8%. The sequence came from a young man in good health and a related stem cell transplant donor. The chain carries TRBV5-4 and TRBJ2-3; D is possibly TRBD2 (7 bases). Specimen: PBMCs. The CDR3 loop reads CASTRGADTDTQYF. The CDR3 DNA reads TGTGCCAGCACCCGGGGGGCGGACACAGATACGCAGTATTTT.